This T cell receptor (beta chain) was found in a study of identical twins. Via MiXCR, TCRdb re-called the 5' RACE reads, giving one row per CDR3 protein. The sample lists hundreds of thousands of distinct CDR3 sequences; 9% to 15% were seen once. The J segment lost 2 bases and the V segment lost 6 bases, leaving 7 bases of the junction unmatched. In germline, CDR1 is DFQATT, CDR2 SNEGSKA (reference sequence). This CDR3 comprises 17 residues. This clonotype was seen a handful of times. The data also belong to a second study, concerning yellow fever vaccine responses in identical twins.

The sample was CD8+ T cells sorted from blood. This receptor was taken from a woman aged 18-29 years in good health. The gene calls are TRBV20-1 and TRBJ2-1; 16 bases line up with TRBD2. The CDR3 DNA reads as TGCAGTGCGACGGGACTAGCGGGAGGGCGGGCCTACAATGAGCAGTTCTTC. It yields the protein CSATGLAGGRAYNEQFF.